The 9 T cell receptor beta chains below were found in one sample sequenced in a study of spatial heterogeneity in lung cancer. TCRdb re-derived calls from the 5' RACE reads in MiXCR, one entry per CDR3 protein. The sample lists around 240 distinct CDR3 sequences, 46% seen once, with about 47% in the top ten. Regarding time point: blood at routine non-recurrence follow-up after resection. The sequences come from PBMCs, collected at follow-up. The receptors derive from a male donor with early-stage non-small cell lung cancer.

In the case of this clonotype: This beta chain is a stray read from a library made for alpha chains; its abundance is not meaningful. The chain carries TRBV4-1 and TRBJ2-4; D is unresolved. V lost 0 bases, J lost 0 bases, and 6 bases lay in between. The CDR3 consists of 15 residues. Germline CDR1 and CDR2: MGHRA and YSYEKL. Here the CDR3 DNA reads TGCGCCAGCAGCCAAGAGCGGAAAGCCAAAAACATTCAGTACTTC. The encoded protein is CASSQERKAKNIQYF.

Note on this clonotype: Found in a library prepared for alpha chains, this beta chain is an off-target read, and its abundance has little meaning. The V call is TRBV5-1, the J call TRBJ1-5, with TRBD1 as a possible D gene (5 bases). Trimming stripped 4 bases from V and 4 bases from J, with 18 bases between. The germline gives CDR1 SGHRS, CDR2 YFSETQ. This CDR3 region has 16 residues. The CDR3 region is CASSPGTDNRNQPQHF. The CDR3 bases are TGCGCCAGCAGCCCTGGGACGGATAACCGTAATCAGCCCCAGCATTTT.

Comment on this clonotype: For a library built for alpha chains, this beta chain is a stray read; little rests on its size. The rearrangement uses TRBV27 and TRBJ1-2, with D tentatively TRBD1 (5 bases). CDR1 is MNHEY, CDR2 SMNVEV, per germline (reference sequence). The CDR3 covers 13 residues. The ends were cut back, 2 bases at V and 4 bases at J, with 8 bases in the middle. The CDR3 loop reads CASSLITGYGYTF. The CDR3 DNA reads TGTGCCAGCAGTTTAATTACAGGCTATGGCTACACCTTC.

Notes on this clonotype: Found in a library prepared for alpha chains, this beta chain is an off-target read, and its abundance has little meaning. The J gene is TRBJ2-1, the V gene TRBV12-3 or TRBV12-4; perhaps D is TRBD1 or TRBD2 (5 bases each). V shed 1 base and J shed 8 bases, with 18 bases lying between them. The length of the CDR3 is 16 residues. The CDR3 sequence: CASSLVWGPTGYEQFF. In nucleotides, the CDR3 is TGTGCCAGCAGTTTAGTCTGGGGCCCCACGGGGTATGAGCAGTTCTTC.

This clonotype is termed large. Because the library targeted alpha chains, this beta chain is an off-target read whose size means little. This chain links TRBV2 with TRBJ2-1, with TRBD2 as a possible D gene (5 bases). Germline assignment: CDR1 SNHLY and CDR2 FYNNEI. V lost 5 bases, J lost 7 bases, and 12 bases lay in between. This CDR3 has 13 residues. The CDR3 reads CASSWTVGNEQFF. The DNA for the CDR3 is TGTGCCAGCAGTTGGACTGTCGGAAATGAGCAGTTCTTC.

Details on this clonotype: The library was prepared for alpha chains; this beta chain is a stray read, so its frequency means little. The CDR3 loop reads CASSQEVGYGAEQYF. CDR3 DNA sequence: TGTGCCAGCAGCCAAGAGGTCGGCTACGGGGCCGAGCAGTACTTC. The rearrangement links TRBV14 to TRBJ2-7; D tentatively fits TRBD1 or TRBD2 (5 bases each). With 0 bases removed from V and 6 bases from J, the gap between germline ends came to 15 bases. CDR3 length: 15 amino acids. Germline V lookup: CDR1 SGHDN, CDR2 FVKESK.

Worth noting for this clonotype: A library made for alpha chains picked up this beta chain off target, so its size means little. J is TRBJ1-2 and V is TRBV9; no reliable D call. This CDR3 comprises 15 residues. CDR1 SGDLS and CDR2 YYNGEE come from the germline V gene. V lost 3 bases, J lost 8 bases, and 20 bases lay in between. In nucleotides, the CDR3 is TGTGCCAGCAGCGGTCTGAGTGACCGCCTCCTCGGCTACACCTTC. Protein: CASSGLSDRLLGYTF.

In the case of this clonotype: The size of this beta chain means little, since it is a stray read in a library made for alpha chains. V usage is TRBV4-1 and J usage is TRBJ2-1, with D possibly being TRBD1 or TRBD2 (5 bases each). This CDR3 is 15 amino acids long. The germline gives CDR1 MGHRA, CDR2 YSYEKL. Between the trimmed V and J ends, which lost 4 bases and 9 bases, there was a span of 19 bases. The CDR3 DNA reads TGCGCCAGCAGCCCTGGGGACCTTACTCGCCCTGAGCAGTTCTTC. This translates into CASSPGDLTRPEQFF.

In regard to this clonotype: A library prepared for alpha chains yielded this beta chain as an off-target read; its size is of little meaning. The CDR3 reads CASSRPYGTEAFF. The CDR3 region has the DNA TGTGCCAGCAGCCGACCTTACGGGACTGAAGCTTTCTTT. This chain connects TRBV12-3 or TRBV12-4 to TRBJ1-1; D is uncertain. Between the trimmed V and J ends, which lost 6 bases and 5 bases, there was a span of 13 bases. This CDR3 is built from 13 residues.